This TCR beta chain was recovered during a study of blood T cell repertoires in COVID-19. On the study more broadly: Whether acute or convalescent, the COVID-19 samples came from the United States, Italy and Spain. T cells, B-cell-depleted T cells, or PBMCs supplied cDNA or gDNA.

Under the authors' procedure: Researchers report that nucleated cell counts were estimated from reference gene primer amplification. The data were produced by immunoSEQ multiplex PCR, yet TCRdb's version contains in-frame clones alone and is incomplete. That table gives V, J and clone size, and the DNA gave D and trimming. The sample shows about 260,000 clones, 86% of them seen only once. Only one count was recorded for this clone. V dropped 4 bases and J dropped 0 bases, with 8 bases sitting between them. Germline V gene data show CDR1 as SGHRS and CDR2 as YFSETQ. This CDR3 comprises 13 residues. This sequence was found in a man aged 30 to 45 with active or convalescent COVID-19. The chain carries TRBV5-1 and TRBJ2-7, with TRBD1 as a possible D gene (6 bases). Source material: peripheral blood. CDR3 sequence reads: CASSPDSSYEQYF. In DNA, the CDR3 is TGCGCCAGCAGCCCGGACAGCTCCTACGAGCAGTACTTC.